These 2 T cell receptor beta chains came from one sample sequenced in a study of regulatory T cells in long-lasting Graves disease. Specified time point: newly diagnosed GD, antithyroid drugs for less than 3 months. PBMC-extracted RNA yielded the TCR library. Arm-PCR of CDR3 regions and iRepertoire HTBI primers were the basis on which TCR beta libraries were built. TCRdb reprocessed the multiplex PCR reads via MiXCR and lists one record per CDR3 protein. This sample has 550,000 to 650,000 distinct CDR3 sequences, with about 15% found just once. The same specimen was also included in a second study, on T cells in Graves' hyperthyroidism and ophthalmopathy.

The source was peripheral blood mononuclear cells (PBMCs), collected at new diagnosis, from a patient treated with antithyroid drugs. Receptors originate from a man aged 18 to 30 with Graves disease.

This clonotype has a count of ten or more. The rearrangement links TRBV11-1 to TRBJ2-7, with D uncertain. V dropped 5 bases and J dropped 3 bases, with 14 bases sitting between them. In germline, CDR1 is SGHAT, CDR2 FQDESV (reference sequence). This CDR3 comprises 14 residues. CDR3: CASSPPDVNYEQYF. The CDR3 DNA sequence: TGTGCCAGCAGCCCACCGGACGTAAACTACGAGCAGTACTTC.

This clonotype turned up a few times. The chain links TRBV20-1 to TRBJ2-2; D gene ambiguous. Between the trimmed V and J ends, which lost 0 bases and 4 bases, there was a span of 15 bases. The CDR3 totals 16 residues. From germline, CDR1 is DFQATT and CDR2 SNEGSKA (reference sequence). As DNA, the CDR3 is TGCAGTGCTAGAGATTGGTCAGGTGGCCGCACCGGGGAGCTGTTTTTT. Protein product: CSARDWSGGRTGELFF.